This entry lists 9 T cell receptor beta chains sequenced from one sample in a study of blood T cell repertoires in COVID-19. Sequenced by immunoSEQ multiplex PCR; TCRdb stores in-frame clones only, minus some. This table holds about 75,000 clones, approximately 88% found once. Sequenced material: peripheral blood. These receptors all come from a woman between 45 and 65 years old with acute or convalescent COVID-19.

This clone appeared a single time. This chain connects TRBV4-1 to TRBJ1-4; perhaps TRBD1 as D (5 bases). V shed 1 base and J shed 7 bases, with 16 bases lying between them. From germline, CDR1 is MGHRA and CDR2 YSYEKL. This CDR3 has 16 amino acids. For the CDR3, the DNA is TGCGCCAGCAGCCAAGTCACCGGGACCGGGGGTGAAAAACTGTTTTTT. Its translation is CASSQVTGTGGEKLFF.

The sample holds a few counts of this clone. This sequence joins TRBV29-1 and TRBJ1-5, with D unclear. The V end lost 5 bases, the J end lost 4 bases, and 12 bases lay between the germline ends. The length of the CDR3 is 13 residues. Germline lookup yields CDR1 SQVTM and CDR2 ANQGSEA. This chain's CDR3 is CSVRTNPNQPQHF. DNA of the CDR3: TGCAGCGTTCGTACAAACCCAAATCAGCCCCAGCATTTT.

In DNA form, the CDR3 reads TGTGCCTGGAGAAGCGGAACGAACACCGGGGAGCTGTTTTTT. Its protein is CAWRSGTNTGELFF. The rearrangement joins TRBV30 to TRBJ2-2; D is possibly TRBD2 (5 bases). CDR3 length: 14 amino acids. V lost 3 bases and J 0 bases, leaving 8 bases between the germline ends. The germline V gene has CDR1 GTSNPN and CDR2 SVGIG (reference sequence). The full variable domain, rest sourced from reference TRBV30 and TRBJ2-2, is SQTIHQWPATLVQPVGSPLSLECTVEGTSNPNLYWYRQAAGRGLQLLFYSVGIGQISSEVPQNLSASRPQDRQFILSSKKLLLSDSGFYLCAWRSGTNTGELFFGEGSRLTVL.

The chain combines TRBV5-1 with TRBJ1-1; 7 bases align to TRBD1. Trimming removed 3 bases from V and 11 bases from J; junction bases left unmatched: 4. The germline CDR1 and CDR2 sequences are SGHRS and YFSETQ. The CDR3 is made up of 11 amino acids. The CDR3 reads CASSSQGEAFF. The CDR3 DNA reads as TGCGCCAGCAGCTCCCAGGGGGAGGCTTTCTTT.

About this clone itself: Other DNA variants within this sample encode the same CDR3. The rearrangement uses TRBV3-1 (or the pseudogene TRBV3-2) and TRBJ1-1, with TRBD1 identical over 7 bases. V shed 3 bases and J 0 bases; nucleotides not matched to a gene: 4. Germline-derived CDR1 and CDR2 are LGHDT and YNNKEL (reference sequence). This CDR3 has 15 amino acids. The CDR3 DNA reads TGTGCCAGCAGCCAGGCGGGACAGCTGAACACTGAAGCTTTCTTT. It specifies CASSQAGQLNTEAFF.

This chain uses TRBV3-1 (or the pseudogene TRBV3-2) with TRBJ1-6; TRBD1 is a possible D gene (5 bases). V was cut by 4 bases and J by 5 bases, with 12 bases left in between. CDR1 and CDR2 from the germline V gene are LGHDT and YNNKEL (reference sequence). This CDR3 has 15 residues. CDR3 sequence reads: CASSPEGPHNSPLHF. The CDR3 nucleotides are TGTGCCAGCAGCCCGGAGGGGCCGCATAATTCACCCCTCCACTTT.

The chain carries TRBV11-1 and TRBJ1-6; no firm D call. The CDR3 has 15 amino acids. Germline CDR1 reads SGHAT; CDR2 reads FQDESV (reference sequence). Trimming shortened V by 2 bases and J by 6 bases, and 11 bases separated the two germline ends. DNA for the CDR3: TGTGCCAGCAGCTTAAATGGCCAGGCTAATTCACCCCTCCACTTT. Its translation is CASSLNGQANSPLHF.

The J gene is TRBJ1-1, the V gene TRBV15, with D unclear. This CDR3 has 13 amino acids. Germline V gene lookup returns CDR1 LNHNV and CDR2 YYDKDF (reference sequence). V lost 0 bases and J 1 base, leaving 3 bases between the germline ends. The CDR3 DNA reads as TGTGCCACCAGCAGAGATAGGAACACTGAAGCTTTCTTT. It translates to CATSRDRNTEAFF.

The DNA for the CDR3 is TGTGCCAGCAGTGCAGGGACAGGGGGCGTTGGTACGCAGTATTTT. It is translated as CASSAGTGGVGTQYF. The chain employs TRBV25-1 and TRBJ2-3; 12 positions agree with TRBD1. Germline V gene data show CDR1 as MGHDK and CDR2 as SYGVNS. The CDR3 consists of 15 residues. V lost 4 bases to trimming and J lost 8 bases; unmatched junction nucleotides: 7. The variable domain in full, with the rest retrieved from reference TRBV25-1 and TRBJ2-3, is EADIYQTPRYLVIGTGKKITLECSQTMGHDKMYWYQQDPGMELHLIHYSYGVNSTEKGDLSSESTVSRIRTEHFPLTLESARPSHTSQYLCASSAGTGGVGTQYFGPGTRLTVL.